The clone carrying this T cell receptor (beta chain) showed up many times. Its cognate antigen is unknown. The sample originates from a study of metastatic and nonmetastatic thyroid tumors. On the study more broadly: From malignant and benign thyroid patients, repertoires in blood and in tumor or nodule tissue were compared. Notes on the study in general: Across blood and tumor, TCR beta diversity in malignant thyroid tumors was reportedly significantly higher than in benign nodules.

MiXCR was used by TCRdb to re-call the PCR reads. The table lists about 15,000 clones, about 35% of them singletons. All patients reached thyroid surgery having received no treatment beforehand. The CDR3 is 14 amino acids. The ends were cut back, 4 bases at V and 0 bases at J, with 12 bases in the middle. Germline loops: CDR1 DFQATT, CDR2 SNEGSKA (reference sequence). The sample taken for sequencing was tumor tissue. This TCR was recovered from a male donor with papillary thyroid cancer or a benign thyroid nodule (not recorded which). Some clones in this sample may be carry-over from other donors' samples. The rearrangement uses TRBV20-1 and TRBJ1-1; D is undetermined. The DNA for the CDR3 is TGCAGTGCTACTCGGCAGCCACTGAACACTGAAGCTTTCTTT. This sequence encodes CSATRQPLNTEAFF.